This entry describes one T cell receptor beta chain. Its specificity is unknown. A J-beta primer mix and a sample-barcoded 5' primer were used in a second PCR of roughly 6 to 11 cycles. TCRdb recomputed calls from the 5' RACE reads with MiXCR, one row per CDR3 protein. This table has 1.5 million to 2 million distinct CDR3 sequences, roughly 27% appearing once. Germline V gene lookup returns CDR1 SGHTA and CDR2 FQGNSA. Between the trimmed V and J ends, which lost 2 bases and 10 bases, there was a span of 18 bases. The CDR3 totals 15 residues. This entry is derived from a study of blood T cells in healthy people across ages. Points from the study as a whole: Naive T cell percentage showed a strong correlation with the diversity of TCR beta. In older individuals, TCR beta diversity per million T cells was lower, falling roughly linearly with age.

This chain connects TRBV7-2 to TRBJ2-1, with D possibly TRBD2 on 6 matching bases. The sequence was obtained from a woman in her twenties or thirties in good health. The sample was blood. In nucleotides, the CDR3 is TGTGCCAGCAGCTTATCACGGCGGGAATCAGGAGAGCAGTTCTTC. Its translation: CASSLSRRESGEQFF.